Listed below are T cell receptor beta chains from one sample, sequenced in a study of CD4 T cells in relation to SARS-CoV-2 and coronaviruses. TCRdb's copy holds only in-frame clones and misses some; the assay was immunoSEQ multiplex PCR. The table has approximately 17,000 clones, around three quarters seen once; the top ten hold about 16%. Antigens for these TCRs are unknown. Material for sequencing was CD4+ T cells from PBMCs, cultured in vitro. These receptor sequences come from a human donor in good health. The CDR3 runs from the conserved cysteine through the conserved F or W. The D gene is left open where the match is weak. The size entry is marked missing in some rows and otherwise reads once, few, many or a size class.

D | size | length | J | V | DNA | CDR3
TRBD1 | NA | 15 | TRBJ2-1 | TRBV14 | TGTGCCAGCAGCCTGGCAGGGGGCTACTACAATGAGCAGTTCTTC | CASSLAGGYYNEQFF
NA | NA | 14 | TRBJ1-5 | TRBV7-8 | TGTGCCAGTAGCAAGGGGTTGCGGGATCAGCCCCAGCATTTT | CASSKGLRDQPQHF
NA | NA | 14 | TRBJ1-5 | TRBV19 | TGTGCCAGTAGTATACAGGGAAGCAATCAGCCCCAGCATTTT | CASSIQGSNQPQHF
NA | NA | 13 | TRBJ1-1 | TRBV27 | TGTGCCAGCAGTACGGCCCTGAACACTGAAGCTTTCTTT | CASSTALNTEAFF
NA | few | 15 | TRBJ1-3 | TRBV10-2 | TGCGCCAGCAGTGATGTTGTGGGAATGGGAAACACCATATATTTT | CASSDVVGMGNTIYF
NA | NA | 15 | TRBJ1-2 | TRBV11-2 | TGTGCCAGCAGCTTAGTCATCGGGGGCGCCAGGGGCTACACCTTC | CASSLVIGGARGYTF
TRBD2 | few | 19 | TRBJ2-7 | TRBV3-1/TRBV3-2 | TGTGCCAGCAGCCAAGATTCCCTTGGGCTAGCGGGACTCCCCTACGAGCAGTACTTC | CASSQDSLGLAGLPYEQYF
NA | NA | 14 | TRBJ1-1 | TRBV19 | TGTGCCAGTAGGCCAGACAGGACGTACACTGAAGCTTTCTTT | CASRPDRTYTEAFF
TRBD1 | few | 15 | TRBJ1-5 | TRBV7-3 | TGTGCCAGCAGCCCGCCGGGGACAGCTAATTTCTCCCAGCATTTT | CASSPPGTANFSQHF
TRBD1 | NA | 19 | TRBJ1-6 | TRBV28 | TGTGCCAGCAGTTTAGGAGGGCCTCTGGGACAGGCGGGTGGTTCACCCCTCCACTTT | CASSLGGPLGQAGGSPLHF
TRBD2 | NA | 14 | TRBJ2-2 | TRBV7-2 | TGTGCCAGCAGCCGCGGGGGAAACACCGGGGAGCTGTTTTTT | CASSRGGNTGELFF
NA | NA | 13 | TRBJ2-4 | TRBV27 | TGTGCCAGCAGGGGACCGGAAAGGAACATTCAGTACTTC | CASRGPERNIQYF
TRBD1 | NA | 13 | TRBJ1-5 | TRBV30 | TGTGCCTGTAATACAGGGGAGGCTCAGCCCCAGCATTTT | CACNTGEAQPQHF
NA | NA | 14 | TRBJ2-7 | TRBV30 | TGTGCCTCGACGGGCCCTTCACTAGCCTACGAGCAGTACTTC | CASTGPSLAYEQYF
NA | large | 14 | TRBJ2-3 | TRBV7-2 | TGTGCCAGCAGCTTATACTATAGCACAGATACGCAGTATTTT | CASSLYYSTDTQYF
NA | NA | 15 | TRBJ1-5 | TRBV2 | TGTGCCAGCAGTGAAGGGACGGGCCTCAATCAGCCCCAGCATTTT | CASSEGTGLNQPQHF
NA | NA | 17 | TRBJ1-1 | TRBV6-2/TRBV6-3 | TGTGCCAGCAGTTACTCGATAGCATCTACAGTTCGCACTGAAGCTTTCTTT | CASSYSIASTVRTEAFF
NA | few | 13 | TRBJ1-3 | TRBV5-4 | TGTGCCAGCAGCTTGCAGGGTGGAAACACCATATATTTT | CASSLQGGNTIYF
NA | large | 15 | TRBJ2-3 | TRBV18 | TGTGCCAGCTCACCAGACTACCTTAGTTCAGATACGCAGTATTTT | CASSPDYLSSDTQYF
NA | NA | 15 | TRBJ2-2 | TRBV5-6 | TGTGCCAGCAGCTTGTTAGGGCCCAACACCGGGGAGCTGTTTTTT | CASSLLGPNTGELFF
NA | NA | 13 | TRBJ1-2 | TRBV15 | TGTGCCACCAGCAGAGACGAACCCGGGGGCTACACCTTC | CATSRDEPGGYTF
NA | NA | 14 | TRBJ2-4 | TRBV4-1 | TGCGCCAGCAGCCAGCTAGGTAGTGTCAACATTCAGTACTTC | CASSQLGSVNIQYF
TRBD1 | NA | 13 | TRBJ1-2 | TRBV20-1 | TGCAGTGCTAGTAACAGGGGGAACTATGGCTACACCTTC | CSASNRGNYGYTF
TRBD1 | few | 14 | TRBJ1-1 | TRBV2 | TGTGCCAGCGGAAACAGAGCGGACAGGGGTGTAGCTTTCTTT | CASGNRADRGVAFF
NA | NA | 15 | TRBJ1-1 | TRBV10-3 | TGTGCCATCAGTGAGTTAGCCACAGGGAACACTGAAGCTTTCTTT | CAISELATGNTEAFF
NA | NA | 10 | TRBJ2-5 | TRBV20-1 | TGCAGTGCGTACCAAGAGACCCAGTACTTC | CSAYQETQYF
NA | NA | 18 | TRBJ2-7 | TRBV19 | TGTGCCAGTAGTGAAATATACAGGGGGGGGTTGCCTTCCTACGAGCAGTACTTC | CASSEIYRGGLPSYEQYF
TRBD2 | NA | 15 | TRBJ2-3 | TRBV5-4 | TGTGCCAGCAGCAAGACTAGCGGGACTGTGAATACGCAGTATTTT | CASSKTSGTVNTQYF
TRBD1 | NA | 14 | TRBJ2-7 | TRBV29-1 | TGCAGCGTTGTTCCCGGGACAGGCTACTACGAGCAGTACTTC | CSVVPGTGYYEQYF
NA | NA | 16 | TRBJ2-3 | TRBV5-1 | TGCGCCAGCAGCTTGGCCGTGACTAGTATTTCAGATACGCAGTATTTT | CASSLAVTSISDTQYF
NA | NA | 14 | TRBJ1-1 | TRBV7-9 | TGTGCCAGCGGACTTTCCCGAGCGGACACTGAAGCTTTCTTT | CASGLSRADTEAFF
NA | NA | 16 | TRBJ1-2 | TRBV7-9 | TGTGCCAGCAGCCTCACAGGATCAGGGGCCGGCTATGGCTACACCTTC | CASSLTGSGAGYGYTF
NA | NA | 12 | TRBJ2-7 | TRBV2 | TGTGCCAGCATGGGCCAGTTCTACGAGCAGTACTTC | CASMGQFYEQYF
NA | NA | 15 | TRBJ1-2 | TRBV24-1 | TGTGCCACCAGTGATGGTGATCAGGCGATATATGGCTACACCTTC | CATSDGDQAIYGYTF
NA | NA | 14 | TRBJ1-1 | TRBV6-5 | TGTGCCAGCAGTTATGGGGGCGCGAACACTGAAGCTTTCTTT | CASSYGGANTEAFF
NA | NA | 12 | TRBJ2-7 | TRBV30 | TGTGCCTGGAGTTCCTCCCCCTACGAGCAGTACTTC | CAWSSSPYEQYF
TRBD1 | NA | 14 | TRBJ1-5 | TRBV3-1/TRBV3-2 | TGTGCCAGCAGCCAACCGGGACAGGGACAGCCCCAGCATTTT | CASSQPGQGQPQHF
NA | once | 14 | TRBJ2-5 | TRBV14 | TGTGCCAGCAGCTCCAATGGTGGGTCCCTGACCCAGTACTTC | CASSSNGGSLTQYF
NA | few | 13 | TRBJ1-2 | TRBV19 | TGTGCCAGTAGTACGGACGGATTCTATGGCTACACCTTC | CASSTDGFYGYTF
NA | NA | 12 | TRBJ2-1 | TRBV24-1 | TGTGCCACCAGTGATGTGGAGCGGGAGCAGTTCTTC | CATSDVEREQFF
NA | few | 12 | TRBJ2-1 | TRBV28 | TGTGCCAGCATCGGACAAGGCAATGAGCAGTTCTTC | CASIGQGNEQFF
NA | NA | 14 | TRBJ2-5 | TRBV14 | TGTGCCAGCAGCCAGGGCGGGTACCTGGGGACCCAGTACTTC | CASSQGGYLGTQYF
NA | NA | 15 | TRBJ2-7 | TRBV6-5 | TGTGCCAGCAGTTACGGGGCCAGGGGCGATTACGAGCAGTACTTC | CASSYGARGDYEQYF
TRBD2 | NA | 13 | TRBJ2-5 | TRBV6-5 | TGTGCCAGCCTAGCGGGAGTCGGGGAGACCCAGTACTTC | CASLAGVGETQYF
TRBD1 | few | 17 | TRBJ2-1 | TRBV24-1 | TGTGCCACCAGTGATTTCGGTCAGGGGGAAACCTACAATGAGCAGTTCTTC | CATSDFGQGETYNEQFF
TRBD1 | NA | 16 | TRBJ2-7 | TRBV23-1 | TGCGCCAGCAGACGGGACAGACCCTTAGAACACTACGAGCAGTACTTC | CASRRDRPLEHYEQYF
NA | NA | 16 | TRBJ1-4 | TRBV7-9 | TGTGCCAGCAGCTTAAAGGTGGCAGGGTACTCAGAAAAACTGTTTTTT | CASSLKVAGYSEKLFF
TRBD2 | once | 16 | TRBJ2-7 | TRBV18 | TGTGCCAGCTCACCTGGACTAGCGGGAGACGGGCACGAGCAGTACTTC | CASSPGLAGDGHEQYF
NA | NA | 13 | TRBJ2-1 | TRBV15 | TGTGCCACCAGCCCAAGGAAAGGCAATGAGCAGTTCTTC | CATSPRKGNEQFF
NA | NA | 15 | TRBJ2-2 | TRBV7-3 | TGTGCCAGCAGCAGACAGGGAGGGAACACCGGGGAGCTGTTTTTT | CASSRQGGNTGELFF
TRBD2 | NA | 13 | TRBJ2-1 | TRBV18 | TGTGCCAGCTCACCGACTAGCGTCCCTGAGCAGTTCTTC | CASSPTSVPEQFF
TRBD2 | NA | 16 | TRBJ2-2 | TRBV7-2 | TGTGCCAGCAGCAATCGGCTAGCGGGAGTGGCGGGGGAGCTGTTTTTT | CASSNRLAGVAGELFF
NA | NA | 15 | TRBJ2-5 | TRBV5-1 | TGCGCCAGCAGCTTGTTCCCGGGGAACCAAGAGACCCAGTACTTC | CASSLFPGNQETQYF
NA | NA | 15 | TRBJ2-1 | TRBV5-1 | TGCGCCAGCAGCTTGATAAGCGGATCTAACAATGAGCAGTTCTTC | CASSLISGSNNEQFF
TRBD1 | NA | 15 | TRBJ1-2 | TRBV3-1/TRBV3-2 | TGTGCCAGCAGCCATAAGGGGGCTTCTAACTATGGCTACACCTTC | CASSHKGASNYGYTF
NA | NA | 16 | TRBJ2-3 | TRBV5-1 | TGCGCCAGCAGCTTGGTCGCCCTAGAGGGCACAGATACGCAGTATTTT | CASSLVALEGTDTQYF
NA | NA | 13 | TRBJ1-2 | TRBV2 | TGTGCCAGCAGTGAGGGGACTAACTATGGCTACACCTTC | CASSEGTNYGYTF
TRBD2 | few | 15 | TRBJ2-2 | TRBV6-5 | TGTGCCACCACAAACGCGGGAGCGAACACCGGGGAGCTGTTTTTT | CATTNAGANTGELFF